This T cell receptor (beta chain) was identified during a study of Graves' ophthalmopathy and Graves' hyperthyroidism. RNA transcripts were the source from which TCR beta CDR3 regions were amplified. After a first-round RT-PCR with HTBI primers, a second-round multiplex PCR was run. MiXCR, run by TCRdb on the multiplex PCR reads, gives a single entry per CDR3 protein. This sample has approximately 480,000 distinct CDR3 sequences, with approximately 15% found just once. The clonotype was recovered from a woman aged 25 to 39 with Graves' ophthalmopathy. The sample was blood.

The CDR3 loop is CASKQAIQETQYF. The CDR3 nucleotides read TGTGCCAGCAAGCAAGCTATACAAGAGACCCAGTACTTC. The V and J genes are TRBV6-1 and TRBJ2-5, with no clear D. Germline CDR1 reads MNHNS; CDR2 reads SASEGT. The CDR3 sequence is 13 residues long. Trimming took 7 bases from V and 2 from J, leaving 11 bases between them.